A single sample gave rise to the 27 T cell receptor beta chains below, sequenced in a study of radiotherapy plus CTLA-4 blockade in lung cancer. TCRdb's table, derived via immunoSEQ multiplex PCR, lists solely in-frame clones and lacks some. The data contain around 90,000 clones, about four fifths of them seen just once; the ten biggest clones take up roughly 14%. This material consisted of peripheral blood, taken from a patient treated with radiotherapy plus ipilimumab. The receptors derive from a human donor with non-small cell lung cancer that progressed on radiotherapy plus ipilimumab.

The J gene is TRBJ1-5, the V gene TRBV30; 8 bases line up with TRBD1. Germline values: CDR1 GTSNPN, CDR2 SVGIG (reference sequence). CDR3 length: 15 amino acids. Trimming at V came to 0 bases and at J to 2 bases, leaving 3 bases not matched to a gene. The CDR3 nucleotides read TGTGCCTGGAGTGTCCAGGGGGCGGGCAATCAGCCCCAGCATTTT. Protein product: CAWSVQGAGNQPQHF. Using reference TRBV30 and TRBJ1-5 for the parts outside the CDR3, the full variable domain is SQTIHQWPATLVQPVGSPLSLECTVEGTSNPNLYWYRQAAGRGLQLLFYSVGIGQISSEVPQNLSASRPQDRQFILSSKKLLLSDSGFYLCAWSVQGAGNQPQHFGDGTRLSIL.

This chain connects TRBV10-3 to TRBJ2-5; TRBD2 matches at 11 bases. Germline V gives CDR1 ENHRY, CDR2 SYGVKD. V gave up 6 bases and J gave up 3 bases; unmatched junction bases: 6. This CDR3 has 15 amino acids. CDR3 DNA sequence: TGTGCCATCAGCGATCCGGGACTAGCGGAAGAGACCCAGTACTTC. Translated: CAISDPGLAEETQYF.

The gene calls are TRBV6-4 and TRBJ1-5, with TRBD1 as a possible D gene (5 bases). The CDR3 runs to 13 residues. Germline CDR1 and CDR2: MRHNA and SNTAGT. Trimming removed 6 bases from V and 7 bases from J, with 13 bases in between. In DNA form, the CDR3 reads TGTGCCAGCAGCCAGGGTGTAAGGCAGCCCCAGCATTTT. It encodes CASSQGVRQPQHF.

V usage is TRBV30 and J usage is TRBJ1-2, with TRBD1 as a possible D gene (5 bases). Per germline, CDR1 GTSNPN and CDR2 SVGIG (reference sequence). CDR3 length equals 15 residues. V lost 0 bases and J lost 8, with 19 bases in between. The CDR3 loop reads CAWSVRGGGRGGYTF. CDR3 coding DNA: TGTGCCTGGAGTGTACGCGGGGGGGGACGAGGGGGCTACACCTTC.

The rearrangement joins TRBV29-1 to TRBJ2-6; possibly TRBD1 for D (6 bases). In germline, CDR1 is SQVTM, CDR2 ANQGSEA. V lost 4 bases, J lost 4 bases, and 11 bases lay in between. The CDR3 spans 14 residues. The CDR3 DNA reads TGCAGCGTTGGAATGGGGGCGGGGGCCAACGTCCTGACTTTC. Translation: CSVGMGAGANVLTF.

The chain uses TRBV19 and TRBJ2-4, with 11 bases that match TRBD1. This CDR3 is built from 17 residues. Germline values: CDR1 LNHDA, CDR2 SQIVND (reference sequence). Losses at the gene ends were 3 bases for V and 7 bases for J; bases not matched to a gene: 11. DNA for the CDR3: TGTGCCAGTAGTATTATCGGGTCGGGACAGGGGGGTAACATTCAGTACTTC. Translating gives CASSIIGSGQGGNIQYF.

The chain recombines TRBV6-6 with TRBJ2-2, with a weak D call TRBD2 (5 bases). The ends were cut back, 8 bases at V and 2 bases at J, with 9 bases in the middle. Germline assignment: CDR1 MNHNY and CDR2 SVGAGI (reference sequence). The CDR3 runs 13 residues. CDR3 in DNA: TGTGCCAGCTCTCGGGGAAACACCGGGGAGCTGTTTTTT. It translates to CASSRGNTGELFF.

The chain links TRBV4-3 to TRBJ2-2; D is unclear. In germline, CDR1 is LGHNA, CDR2 YSLEER. V lost 1 base and J lost 7, with 7 bases in between. CDR3 size: 13 residues. The CDR3 sequence: CASSQGPGGELFF. CDR3 sequence (DNA): TGCGCCAGCAGCCAAGGACCTGGCGGGGAGCTGTTTTTT.

This clone showed up just once. The chain carries TRBV11-3 and TRBJ2-1; tentative D call: TRBD2 (5 bases). The germline gives CDR1 SGHNT, CDR2 YENEEA. The V end lost 0 bases, the J end lost 0 bases, and 9 bases lay between the germline ends. This CDR3 spans 16 amino acids. The CDR3 DNA reads as TGTGCCAGCAGCTTAGATAGTGGAGGCTCCTACAATGAGCAGTTCTTC. Amino acid sequence: CASSLDSGGSYNEQFF.

This clone was seen a few times. The junction departs from the called germline gene at one end, perhaps through a read error. This sample also contains other DNA sequences that code for the same CDR3. J is TRBJ2-7 and V is TRBV7-2, with 11 bases aligning to TRBD1. CDR3 size: 15 residues. CDR1 is SGHTA and CDR2 is FQGNSA in the germline V gene. This CDR3 reads CASSFGQGASYEQYF. CDR3 nucleotides: TGCGCCAGCAGCTTCGGACAGGGGGCATCCTACGAGCAGTACTTC.

V usage is TRBV9 and J usage is TRBJ2-1; D gene uncertain. Trimming left V 0 bases short and J 1 base short, with 11 bases between. CDR3 length: 16 amino acids. Germline V CDR1 and CDR2: SGDLS, YYNGEE. The CDR3, as DNA: TGTGCCAGCAGCGTAGGCGGCCAGCTTTCCTACAATGAGCAGTTCTTC. Translation: CASSVGGQLSYNEQFF.

This clone was observed a single time. V and J are TRBV4-2 and TRBJ2-1; 15 bases align to TRBD2. Germline CDR1 and CDR2: LGHNA and YNFKEQ. With V trimmed by 5 bases and J by 1 base, 0 bases remained unmatched. The CDR3 length is 16 residues. The CDR3 DNA follows: TGTGCCAGCAGCGGACTAGCGGGAGGGTCCTACAATGAGCAGTTCTTC. It specifies CASSGLAGGSYNEQFF.

This sequence joins TRBV30 and TRBJ2-5; D gene uncertain. From germline, CDR1 is GTSNPN and CDR2 SVGIG (reference sequence). Trimming stripped 4 bases from V and 5 bases from J, with 11 bases between. The CDR3 is 12 residues long. The CDR3 here is CAWNLDWETQYF. DNA of the CDR3: TGTGCCTGGAACCTCGATTGGGAGACCCAGTACTTC.

The V call is TRBV6-1, the J call TRBJ1-2, with TRBD1 matching over 9 bases. This CDR3 is built from 16 residues. The trim removed 2 bases at V and 7 bases at J, leaving 11 bases unmatched. CDR1 MNHNS and CDR2 SASEGT come from the germline V gene. The CDR3 sequence: CASSERLSGTGIGYTF. CDR3 nucleotide sequence: TGTGCCAGCAGTGAAAGACTATCCGGGACAGGGATTGGCTACACCTTC.

The CDR3 sequence: CASSQGAAYEQYF. The CDR3 DNA follows: TGTGCCAGCAGCCAAGGGGCAGCCTACGAGCAGTACTTC. The chain recombines TRBV2 with TRBJ2-7; D is perhaps TRBD1 (5 bases). The germline gives CDR1 SNHLY, CDR2 FYNNEI. This CDR3 is 13 amino acids long. Trimming removed 6 bases at V and 2 bases at J, with 11 bases between. Full variable domain (remainder filled in from reference TRBV2 and TRBJ2-7): EPEVTQTPSHQVTQMGQEVILRCVPISNHLYFYWYRQILGQKVEFLVSFYNNEISEKSEIFDDQFSVERPDGSNFTLKIRSTKLEDSAMYFCASSQGAAYEQYFGPGTRLTVT.

The rearrangement links TRBV5-4 to TRBJ2-3; D gene ambiguous. The CDR3 loop spans 15 amino acids. CDR1 and CDR2 (germline): SGHNT, YYREEE (reference sequence). The V gene lost 1 base and the J gene lost 0 bases, with 9 bases spanning the gap. The CDR3 DNA reads TGTGCCAGCAGCTTGAGACTCCTGAGCACAGATACGCAGTATTTT. Translating it yields CASSLRLLSTDTQYF.

The chain carries TRBV15 and TRBJ2-2, with D uncertain. The CDR3 is 13 amino acids. The V gene's germline CDR1 is LNHNV and CDR2 YYDKDF (reference sequence). V shed 1 base and J shed 3 bases, with 3 bases lying between them. CDR3 in amino acids: CATSRGDTGELFF. In DNA, the CDR3 is TGTGCCACCAGCAGAGGAGACACCGGGGAGCTGTTTTTT.

The chain combines TRBV19 with TRBJ1-2; possibly TRBD1 for D (6 bases). The germline V gene has CDR1 LNHDA and CDR2 SQIVND (reference sequence). The CDR3 contains 14 residues. The V gene lost 5 bases and the J gene lost 8 bases, with 18 bases spanning the gap. The CDR3 sequence is CASSRNAGAGGYTF. The DNA of the CDR3 is TGTGCCAGTAGTCGCAATGCGGGGGCAGGGGGCTACACCTTC.

The CDR3 nucleotides are TGTGCCAGCTCACCACCGCTAAGGTCCTACGAGCAGTACTTC. Protein product: CASSPPLRSYEQYF. The chain is built from TRBV18 and TRBJ2-7; no definite D call. Trimming pared 0 bases from V and 1 base from J, leaving 7 bases between. The CDR3 loop spans 14 amino acids. CDR1 is KGHSH, CDR2 LQKENI, per germline.

The rearrangement joins TRBV5-1 to TRBJ2-7; possibly TRBD2 for D (7 bases). Per the germline V gene, CDR1 is SGHRS and CDR2 is YFSETQ. Trimming shortened V by 5 bases and J by 0 bases, and 15 bases separated the two germline ends. CDR3 size: 15 residues. The CDR3 protein is CASSQRGGSSYEQYF. The CDR3 DNA sequence: TGCGCCAGCAGTCAGAGGGGGGGCAGCTCCTACGAGCAGTACTTC.

V usage is TRBV25-1 and J usage is TRBJ2-1, with 9 bases aligning to TRBD1. CDR1 is MGHDK and CDR2 is SYGVNS in the germline V gene. The V and J ends lost 3 bases and 6 bases, in that order; junction bases with no gene match: 6. CDR3 length equals 15 residues. In DNA, the CDR3 is TGTGCCAGCAGTGATGCCGGGACAGGGTCCAATGAGCAGTTCTTC. This translates into CASSDAGTGSNEQFF.

V gene TRBV4-3 combines with J gene TRBJ1-1, with TRBD1 as a possible D gene (6 bases). Germline V gene sequence: CDR1 LGHNA, CDR2 YSLEER. Trimming left V 4 bases short and J 2 bases short, with 8 bases between. The length of the CDR3 is 13 residues. The CDR3 region has the DNA TGCGCCAGCAGCCTACAGGGAAACACTGAAGCTTTCTTT. Translation: CASSLQGNTEAFF.

This chain links TRBV30 with TRBJ2-3, with 12 bases aligning to TRBD2. The CDR3 is 16 amino acids. With V trimmed by 1 base and J by 5 bases, 7 bases remained unmatched. Germline values: CDR1 GTSNPN, CDR2 SVGIG (reference sequence). The CDR3 coding sequence is TGTGCCTGGAGTGCGAAGCTAGCGGGGGGGGTAGATACGCAGTATTTT. Translating gives CAWSAKLAGGVDTQYF.

The table lists this clone with a few counts. This chain uses TRBV28 with TRBJ1-5; no definite D call. The CDR3 sequence is 12 residues long. With 5 bases removed from V and 6 bases from J, the gap between germline ends came to 8 bases. Germline CDR1 and CDR2: MDHEN and SYDVKM. As DNA, the CDR3 is TGTGCCAGCAGTCCATCACTTCAGCCCCAGCATTTT. Translated: CASSPSLQPQHF. Using reference TRBV28 and TRBJ1-5 for the parts outside the CDR3, the full variable domain is DVKVTQSSRYLVKRTGEKVFLECVQDMDHENMFWYRQDPGLGLRLIYFSYDVKMKEKGDIPEGYSVSREKKERFSLILESASTNQTSMYLCASSPSLQPQHFGDGTRLSIL.

This sequence joins TRBV5-6 and TRBJ2-3, with unresolved D. The CDR3 sequence is 11 residues long. Germline values: CDR1 SGHDT, CDR2 YYEEEE. Deletions cut 5 bases from V and 3 bases from J, with 4 bases between. This chain's CDR3 is CASRKTDTQYF. The CDR3 DNA follows: TGTGCCAGCAGAAAGACAGATACGCAGTATTTT.

There are a few counts of this clone. The rearrangement links TRBV12-5 to TRBJ2-7, with D tentatively TRBD1 (5 bases). In germline, CDR1 is LGHNT, CDR2 FRNRAP. This CDR3 has 14 amino acids. Trimming removed 0 bases at V and 7 bases at J, with 13 bases between. The CDR3 DNA is TGTGCTAGTGGTTTGGTTCCAGGGTCGTGGGAGCAGTACTTC. This sequence encodes CASGLVPGSWEQYF.

J is TRBJ2-1 and V is TRBV7-2, with D hard to call. The CDR3 is 13 residues long. The germline gives CDR1 SGHTA, CDR2 FQGNSA. V shed 8 bases and J shed 7 bases, with 15 bases lying between them. The CDR3 sequence is CASRLARWNEQFF. In DNA form, the CDR3 reads TGTGCCAGCCGGCTGGCTAGATGGAATGAGCAGTTCTTC.